This TCR beta chain was captured in a study of CD8 T cells in Susac syndrome. The TEMRA cells underwent FACS enrichment, while the CD8+ and CD4+ T cells underwent negative isolation. The CDR3 spans 18 residues. The germline V and J ends were trimmed by 0 bases and 0 bases, with 15 bases remaining between them. Germline lookup yields CDR1 LGHDT and CDR2 YNNKEL (reference sequence). Reverse transcription of about 0.45 to 1 ug RNA was performed with random hexamers. The immunoSEQ assay covered 54 Vbeta and 13 Jbeta segments for CDR3. TCRdb processed the immunoSEQ multiplex PCR reads anew with MiXCR; each CDR3 protein has one entry. This table holds 95,000 or so distinct CDR3 sequences, roughly 91% found once.

Sequencing was done on a sample of CD8+ T cells from PBMCs. The chain joins TRBV3-1 to TRBJ2-1, with a weak D call TRBD2 (5 bases). The receptor's source is a human donor in good health. This CDR3 is CASSQDPMTGSSYNEQFF. In DNA form, the CDR3 reads TGTGCCAGCAGCCAAGACCCCATGACGGGGAGCTCCTACAATGAGCAGTTCTTC.